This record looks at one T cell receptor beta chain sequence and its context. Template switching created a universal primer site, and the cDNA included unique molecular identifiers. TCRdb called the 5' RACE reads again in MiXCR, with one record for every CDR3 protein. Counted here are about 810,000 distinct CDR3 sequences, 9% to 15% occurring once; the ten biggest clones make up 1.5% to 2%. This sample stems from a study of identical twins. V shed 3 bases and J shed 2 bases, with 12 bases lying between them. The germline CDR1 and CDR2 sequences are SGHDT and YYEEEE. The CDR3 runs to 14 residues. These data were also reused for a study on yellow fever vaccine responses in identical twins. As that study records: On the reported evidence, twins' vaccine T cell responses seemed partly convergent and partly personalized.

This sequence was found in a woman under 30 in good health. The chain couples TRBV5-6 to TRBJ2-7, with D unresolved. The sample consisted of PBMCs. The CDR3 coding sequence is TGTGCCAGCAGCTCCAATAATAATGCCTACGAGCAGTACTTC. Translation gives CASSSNNNAYEQYF. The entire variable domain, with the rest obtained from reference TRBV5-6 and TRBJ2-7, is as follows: DAGVTQSPTHLIKTRGQQVTLRCSPKSGHDTVSWYQQALGQGPQFIFQYYEEEERQRGNFPDRFSGHQFPNYSSELNVNALLLGDSALYLCASSSNNNAYEQYFGPGTRLTVT.